One sample yielded the 16 T cell receptor beta chains listed below, sequenced in a study of T cell repertoires in cytomegalovirus infection. One entry per CDR3 protein, called by TCRdb with MiXCR from the reads. The sample yields hundreds of thousands of distinct CDR3 sequences, around 24% seen once. Sequenced material: CD8+ T cells from PBMCs. The receptors shown here come from a human donor in good health (CMV status not recorded). Some clones in this sample may be carry-over from other donors' samples.

The chain joins TRBV27 to TRBJ2-5, with 10 nucleotides matching TRBD1. Germline V gene sequence: CDR1 MNHEY, CDR2 SMNVEV (reference sequence). Unmatched junction bases numbered 6, after V lost 5 bases and J lost 3 bases. The CDR3 sequence is 15 residues long. The CDR3 protein is CASSPLTGGEETQYF. For the CDR3, the DNA is TGTGCCAGCAGTCCTCTGACAGGGGGCGAAGAGACCCAGTACTTC.

The table lists this clonotype with many counts. The rearrangement joins TRBV20-1 to TRBJ1-1; a weak D match, TRBD1 (5 bases). Between the trimmed V and J ends, which lost 8 bases and 5 bases, there was a span of 12 bases. The CDR3 length is 11 residues. Germline assignment: CDR1 DFQATT and CDR2 SNEGSKA (reference sequence). The CDR3 bases are TGCAGTCAAGCACGGGGGACTGAAGCTTTCTTT. Its protein product is CSQARGTEAFF.

J is TRBJ2-7 and V is TRBV6-2 or TRBV6-3, with 9 bases identical to TRBD1. The CDR3 totals 15 residues. Germline V gene data show CDR1 as MNHEY and CDR2 as SVGEGT. The trim removed 7 bases at V and 1 base at J, leaving 8 bases unmatched. The CDR3 DNA is TGTGCCAGCACCCCGGGACAGGGACGATCCTACGAGCAGTACGTC. Translating it yields CASTPGQGRSYEQYV.

In this sample, this clonotype turned up many times. In nucleotides, the CDR3 is TGCGCCAGCAGCCGGGACAGAGGAATGAACACTGAAGCTTTCTTT. Translated, it gives CASSRDRGMNTEAFF. V gene TRBV5-1 combines with J gene TRBJ1-1; TRBD1 aligns across 7 bases. The V gene end was trimmed by 4 bases and the J gene end by 0 bases; junction bases not matched to a gene: 6. The germline gives CDR1 SGHRS, CDR2 YFSETQ. This CDR3 region has 15 residues.

This clonotype was recorded at least ten times. The rearrangement uses TRBV7-2 and TRBJ2-7; D may be TRBD1 (6 bases). CDR1 is SGHTA and CDR2 is FQGNSA in the germline V gene. The CDR3 covers 17 residues. V was pared by 0 bases and J by 0 bases, with 15 bases between. DNA for the CDR3: TGTGCCAGCAGCTTAGCGTTGTCAGGGGTCAGCTCCTACGAGCAGTACGTC. Protein: CASSLALSGVSSYEQYV.

This chain joins TRBV5-8 and TRBJ1-2; D is unresolved. CDR1 and CDR2 (germline): SGHTS, YDEGEE. V lost 6 bases to trimming and J lost 4 bases, with 10 bases between them. This CDR3 is built from 12 residues. For the CDR3, the DNA is TGTGCCAGCACCACGGAGGGCTATGGCTACACCTTC. Protein: CASTTEGYGYTF.

This clonotype was detected only a few times. The rearrangement links TRBV6-2 or TRBV6-3 to TRBJ2-2, with D perhaps matching TRBD2 (7 bases). The CDR3 totals 14 residues. Germline V CDR1 and CDR2: MNHEY, SVGEGT. The germline V and J ends were trimmed by 7 bases and 7 bases, with 16 bases remaining between them. CDR3 in amino acids: CASNLADSGGELFF. In nucleotides, the CDR3 is TGTGCCAGCAATCTAGCGGACAGTGGCGGGGAGCTGTTTTTT.

The rearrangement uses TRBV19 and TRBJ1-1, with D perhaps TRBD1 (5 bases). The CDR3 is 17 residues long. Looked up from germline, CDR1 is LNHDA and CDR2 is SQIVND (reference sequence). Trimming stripped 3 bases from V and 0 bases from J, with 17 bases between. This CDR3 reads CASSIRVAGIMNTEAFF. The CDR3 DNA reads as TGTGCCAGTAGTATTCGGGTGGCAGGGATAATGAACACTGAAGCTTTCTTT.

There are many counts of this clonotype. The rearrangement joins TRBV7-9 to TRBJ1-5; D uncertain. The V gene lost 5 bases and the J gene lost 10 bases, with 12 bases spanning the gap. Germline CDR1 reads SEHNR; CDR2 reads FQNEAQ (reference sequence). The CDR3 loop spans 12 amino acids. The CDR3 DNA follows: TGTGCCAGCAGCGGCGCCTCGGAACCCCAGCATTTT. This sequence encodes CASSGASEPQHF.

V is TRBV14 and J is TRBJ1-1; D is unresolved. The length of the CDR3 is 13 residues. The V gene lost 5 bases and the J gene lost 1 base, with 8 bases spanning the gap. Germline V gene lookup returns CDR1 SGHDN and CDR2 FVKESK. The CDR3: CASSMTENTEAFF. CDR3 coding DNA: TGTGCCAGCAGCATGACGGAGAACACTGAAGCTTTCTTT. The full variable domain, rest sourced from reference TRBV14 and TRBJ1-1, is EAGVTQFPSHSVIEKGQTVTLRCDPISGHDNLYWYRRVMGKEIKFLLHFVKESKQDESGMPNNRFLAERTGGTYSTLKVQPAELEDSGVYFCASSMTENTEAFFGQGTRLTVV.

The chain links TRBV2 to TRBJ1-1; D gene uncertain. The CDR3 contains 14 residues. Per germline, CDR1 SNHLY and CDR2 FYNNEI. Deletions cut 2 bases from V and 0 bases from J, with 7 bases between. The CDR3: CASSEQELNTEAFF. The CDR3 nucleotides are TGTGCCAGCAGTGAACAGGAATTGAACACTGAAGCTTTCTTT.

This chain connects TRBV14 to TRBJ2-5; D possibly corresponds to TRBD1 (5 bases). CDR1 and CDR2 (germline): SGHDN, FVKESK. V lost 1 base to trimming and J lost 1 base, with 16 bases between them. This CDR3 region has 17 residues. As DNA, the CDR3 is TGTGCCAGCAGCCAAGGCATCCGACAGTCAAGCCAAGAGACCCAGTACTTC. Its translation: CASSQGIRQSSQETQYF.

This clonotype was seen repeatedly, ten times or more. Compared with germline, one end of the junction differs, possibly owing to a read error. The genes are TRBV12-3 or TRBV12-4 and TRBJ1-5, with D hard to call. The CDR3 contains 13 residues. The CDR3 region is CASSAYSDQPQHF. The DNA for the CDR3 is TGTGCCAGCAGTGCCTATAGCGATCAGCCCCAGCATTTT.

This chain links TRBV23-1 with TRBJ1-5; no reliable D call. TRBV23-1 carries the ORF label, with uncertain function. The CDR3 runs 16 residues. V lost 0 bases and J lost 4, with 13 bases in between. The CDR3 nucleotides are TGCGCCAGCAGTCAATCTCGGGCCGCGGGAAATCAGCCCCAGCATTTT. This sequence encodes CASSQSRAAGNQPQHF.

Only a few counts were recorded for this clonotype. This chain connects TRBV20-1 to TRBJ1-5, with D perhaps matching TRBD1 (5 bases). V was pared by 2 bases and J by 6 bases, with 14 bases between. This CDR3 comprises 14 residues. Germline CDR1 DFQATT, CDR2 SNEGSKA (reference sequence). In nucleotides, the CDR3 is TGCAGTGCTAGACCCAACGGGGCCTCTCAGCCCCAGCATTTT. This codes for CSARPNGASQPQHF.

This clonotype has only a few counts. Germline and junction disagree at one end, which may indicate a read error. The V call is TRBV27, the J call TRBJ1-2, with D possibly matching TRBD1 (6 bases). The CDR3 extends over 14 amino acids. Looked up from germline, CDR1 is MNHEY and CDR2 is SMNVEV (reference sequence). The chain's CDR3 is CASSRTRQAYDYTF. The CDR3 DNA reads as TGTGCCAGCAGTAGAACGAGACAGGCGTATGACTACACCTTC.